The sequence of this TCR beta chain was determined in a study of shared clonotypes between healthy human individuals. Study context: Per donor, CD8 memory used one plate, CD8 naive used two, CD4 memory used three and CD4 naive used three.

The CDR3 spans 17 residues. J lost 1 base, V lost 2 bases, and 2 bases had no gene match. From germline, CDR1 is SGHRS and CDR2 YFSETQ. Study-level points and caveats: Despite large depth, rarefaction showed incomplete sorted-subset sequencing. Larger estimated richness was generally seen in naive subsets than in memory subsets.

Clones were read by immunoSEQ multiplex PCR, and TCRdb kept only the in-frame ones, dropping some. The sample yields millions of clones, approximately 90% seen once. On this clone itself: No antigen is known for it.

Donors comprised only Caucasian adults living in Nashville, Tennessee. The specimen was naive CD4+ T cells sorted from blood. As to subset: CD45RA+ positively selected. The chain is built from TRBV5-1 and TRBJ2-6; 11 positions match TRBD2. The source of this sequence is a man between 18 and 29 years old in good health. The CDR3 nucleotides read TGCGCCAGCAGCTTACTAGCGGGAGAGTCTGGGGCCAACGTCCTGACTTTC. Residues: CASSLLAGESGANVLTF. Filled out from reference TRBV5-1 and TRBJ2-6, the complete variable domain reads KAGVTQTPRYLIKTRGQQVTLSCSPISGHRSVSWYQQTPGQGLQFLFEYFSETQRNKGNFPGRFSGRQFSNSRSEMNVSTLELGDSALYLCASSLLAGESGANVLTFGAGSRLTVL.